Listed below are T cell receptor beta chains from one sample, sequenced in a study of shared clonotypes between healthy human individuals. Only in-frame clones appear in the TCRdb table, and some are missing; sequencing was by immunoSEQ multiplex PCR. The sample lists about 580,000 clones; nearly 98% were seen once. Material for sequencing was naive CD8+ T cells sorted from blood. The receptors come from a man younger than 45 in good health. Both conserved end residues are part of each CDR3. Each record gives: D gene, J gene, CDR3 length, clone size, V gene, CDR3 protein, CDR3 DNA. A D gene is named only where the DNA matches it firmly. Clone size appears in some rows only: once, few, many, or a class for an expanded clone.

.,TRBJ2-7,12,.,TRBV11-2,CASSSDSYEQYF,TGTGCCAGCAGCTCGGACAGCTACGAGCAGTACTTC
.,TRBJ2-7,15,.,TRBV4-3,CASSLADSLTYEQYF,TGCGCCAGCAGCCTGGCGGACAGTCTCACCTACGAGCAGTACTTC
.,TRBJ2-1,14,.,TRBV25-1,CTSSEFSTYNEQFF,TGTACCAGCAGTGAATTTAGTACCTACAATGAGCAGTTCTTC
TRBD2,TRBJ2-5,16,.,TRBV18,CASSPSGTRAQETQYF,TGTGCCAGCTCACCGTCCGGGACTAGAGCCCAAGAGACCCAGTACTTC
.,TRBJ1-2,14,once,TRBV7-9,CASSSPAPRYGYTF,TGTGCCAGCAGTTCCCCCGCCCCCCGCTATGGCTACACCTTC
TRBD2,TRBJ2-3,18,.,TRBV4-3,CASSQAPAASGRADTQYF,TGCGCCAGCAGCCAAGCTCCGGCGGCTAGCGGGAGGGCAGATACGCAGTATTTT
.,TRBJ2-7,17,.,TRBV10-1,CASRPISPGRSPYEQYF,TGCGCCAGCAGACCCATCTCACCGGGACGGTCTCCCTACGAGCAGTACTTC
TRBD1,TRBJ2-7,14,.,TRBV5-6,CASSAPGQHYEQYF,TGTGCCAGCAGCGCGCCGGGACAGCACTACGAGCAGTACTTC
.,TRBJ1-5,17,.,TRBV28,CASSPLSQEVEGQPQHF,TGTGCCAGCAGTCCCCTTAGCCAGGAGGTGGAGGGTCAGCCCCAGCATTTT
.,TRBJ2-1,17,.,TRBV13,CASSLRSIGGRTDEQFF,TGTGCCAGCAGCTTACGATCAATTGGGGGGCGCACGGATGAGCAGTTCTTC
TRBD2,TRBJ2-2,16,.,TRBV5-1,CASSLPGGLNTGELFF,TGCGCCAGCAGCTTACCGGGAGGGCTGAACACCGGGGAGCTGTTTTTT
TRBD2,TRBJ2-1,16,.,TRBV4-1,CASSQGASGRENEQFF,TGCGCCAGCAGCCAAGGCGCTAGCGGGAGGGAGAATGAGCAGTTCTTC
.,TRBJ1-2,13,.,TRBV7-2,CASSSQGFYGYTF,TGTGCCAGCAGCTCACAGGGCTTCTATGGCTACACCTTC
.,TRBJ2-1,15,.,TRBV4-1,CASSQLGGINNEQFF,TGCGCCAGCAGCCAACTTGGCGGTATCAACAATGAGCAGTTCTTC
.,TRBJ1-5,14,.,TRBV28,CATVEEGLGQPQHF,TGTGCCACCGTCGAGGAGGGCCTAGGGCAGCCCCAGCATTTT
TRBD2,TRBJ2-3,19,.,TRBV6-1,CASSDLPSGRYPREDTQYF,TGTGCCAGCAGTGATCTGCCTAGCGGGAGATACCCACGGGAAGATACGCAGTATTTT
TRBD2,TRBJ2-3,17,.,TRBV7-2,CASSLDFGLAEADTQYF,TGTGCCAGCAGCTTAGATTTCGGACTAGCGGAAGCGGATACGCAGTATTTT
.,TRBJ1-1,13,.,TRBV11-2,CASSFRLKTEAFF,TGTGCCAGCAGCTTTCGCCTGAAGACTGAAGCTTTCTTT
.,TRBJ2-1,16,.,TRBV7-9,CASSSYLAGSLNEQFF,TGTGCCAGCAGCTCCTATTTAGCCGGATCCCTCAATGAGCAGTTCTTC
.,TRBJ1-2,12,once,TRBV6-6,CATDAGPYGYTF,TGTGCCACCGACGCAGGGCCCTATGGCTACACCTTC
.,TRBJ2-7,16,.,TRBV6-6,CASSYSEDSSPYEQYF,TGTGCCAGCAGTTACTCAGAGGACAGTTCCCCCTACGAGCAGTACTTC
.,TRBJ1-1,11,.,TRBV27,CASSRNTEAFF,TGTGCCAGCTCGAGGAACACTGAAGCTTTCTTT
TRBD2,TRBJ2-2,13,.,TRBV27,CASSWTSTGELFF,TGTGCCAGCAGTTGGACTAGCACCGGGGAGCTGTTTTTT
.,TRBJ2-2,14,.,TRBV27,CASSLGRLDGELFF,TGTGCCAGCAGTTTAGGGAGATTGGACGGGGAGCTGTTTTTT
.,TRBJ2-7,12,.,TRBV6-6,CASTLGDYEQYF,TGTGCCAGCACCCTAGGGGATTACGAGCAGTACTTC
.,TRBJ2-3,14,once,TRBV13,CASSSRDATDTQYF,TGTGCCAGCAGCTCCCGGGACGCCACAGATACGCAGTATTTT